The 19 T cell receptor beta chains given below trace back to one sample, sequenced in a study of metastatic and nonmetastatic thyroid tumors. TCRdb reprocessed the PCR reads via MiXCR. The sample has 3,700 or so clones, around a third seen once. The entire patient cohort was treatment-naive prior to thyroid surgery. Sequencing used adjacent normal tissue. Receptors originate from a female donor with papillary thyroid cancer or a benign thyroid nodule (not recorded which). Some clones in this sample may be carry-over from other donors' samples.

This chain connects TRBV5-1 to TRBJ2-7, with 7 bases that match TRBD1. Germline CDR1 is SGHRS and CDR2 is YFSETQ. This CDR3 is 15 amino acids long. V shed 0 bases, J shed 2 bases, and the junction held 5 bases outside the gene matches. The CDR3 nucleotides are TGCGCCAGCAGCTTGGGACAGGGATCGACCTACGAGCAGTACTTC. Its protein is CASSLGQGSTYEQYF.

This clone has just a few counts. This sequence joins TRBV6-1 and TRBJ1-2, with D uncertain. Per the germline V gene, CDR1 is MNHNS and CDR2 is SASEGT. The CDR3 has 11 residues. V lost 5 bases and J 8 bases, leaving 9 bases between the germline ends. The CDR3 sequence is CASSSFVGYTF. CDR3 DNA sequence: TGTGCCAGCAGTAGTTTTGTGGGCTACACCTTC.

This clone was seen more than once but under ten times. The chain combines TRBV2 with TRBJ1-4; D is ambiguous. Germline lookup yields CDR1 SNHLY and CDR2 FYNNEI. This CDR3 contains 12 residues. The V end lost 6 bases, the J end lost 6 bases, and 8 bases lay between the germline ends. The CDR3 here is CASRDWDEKLFF. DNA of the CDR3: TGTGCCAGCAGGGACTGGGATGAAAAACTGTTTTTT. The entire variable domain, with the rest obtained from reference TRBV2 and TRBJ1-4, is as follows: EPEVTQTPSHQVTQMGQEVILRCVPISNHLYFYWYRQILGQKVEFLVSFYNNEISEKSEIFDDQFSVERPDGSNFTLKIRSTKLEDSAMYFCASRDWDEKLFFGSGTQLSVL.

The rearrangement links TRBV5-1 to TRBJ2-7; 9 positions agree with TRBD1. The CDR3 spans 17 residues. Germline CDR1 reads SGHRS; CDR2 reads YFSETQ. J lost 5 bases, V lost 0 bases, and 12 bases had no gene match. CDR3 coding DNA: TGCGCCAGCAGCTTGGCCGGGGGATGGGACAGGGTCAACGAGCAGTACTTC. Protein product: CASSLAGGWDRVNEQYF.

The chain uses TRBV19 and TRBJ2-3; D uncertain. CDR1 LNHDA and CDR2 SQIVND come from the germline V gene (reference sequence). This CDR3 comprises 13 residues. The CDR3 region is CDTSELGTDTQYF. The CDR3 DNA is TGTGACACCTCGGAGCTGGGAACAGATACGCAGTATTTT.

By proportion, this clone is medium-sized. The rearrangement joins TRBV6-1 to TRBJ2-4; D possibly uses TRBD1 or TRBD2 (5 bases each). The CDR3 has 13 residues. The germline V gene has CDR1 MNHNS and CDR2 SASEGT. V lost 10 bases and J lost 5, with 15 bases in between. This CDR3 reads CATLPGAENIQYF. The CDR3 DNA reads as TGTGCCACCCTGCCCGGGGCGGAAAACATTCAGTACTTC.

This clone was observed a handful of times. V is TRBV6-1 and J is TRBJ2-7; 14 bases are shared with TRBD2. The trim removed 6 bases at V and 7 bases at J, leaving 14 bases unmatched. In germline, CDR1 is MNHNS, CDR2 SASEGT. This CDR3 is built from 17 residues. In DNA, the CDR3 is TGTGCCAGCAGGCTGACTAGCGGGAGGGCCGGGGTGGAAGAGCAGTACTTC. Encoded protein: CASRLTSGRAGVEEQYF.

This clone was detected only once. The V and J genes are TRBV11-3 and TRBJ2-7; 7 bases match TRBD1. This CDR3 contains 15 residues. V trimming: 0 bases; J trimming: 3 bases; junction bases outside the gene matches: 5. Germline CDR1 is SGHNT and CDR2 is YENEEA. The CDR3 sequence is CASSLEGTEGYEQYF. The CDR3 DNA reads TGTGCCAGCAGCTTAGAAGGGACAGAGGGCTACGAGCAGTACTTC.

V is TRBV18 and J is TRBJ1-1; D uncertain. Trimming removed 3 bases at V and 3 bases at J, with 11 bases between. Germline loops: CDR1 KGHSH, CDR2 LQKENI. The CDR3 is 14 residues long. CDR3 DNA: TGTGCCAGCTCACCCGGGCGAAGGGACACTGAAGCTTTCTTT. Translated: CASSPGRRDTEAFF.

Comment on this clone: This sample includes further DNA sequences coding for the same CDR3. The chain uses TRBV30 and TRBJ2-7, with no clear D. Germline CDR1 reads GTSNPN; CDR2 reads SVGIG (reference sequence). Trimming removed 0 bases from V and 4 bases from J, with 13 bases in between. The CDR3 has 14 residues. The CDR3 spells CAWSVSGTAYEQYF. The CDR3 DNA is TGTGCCTGGAGTGTATCGGGCACCGCTTACGAGCAGTACTTC.

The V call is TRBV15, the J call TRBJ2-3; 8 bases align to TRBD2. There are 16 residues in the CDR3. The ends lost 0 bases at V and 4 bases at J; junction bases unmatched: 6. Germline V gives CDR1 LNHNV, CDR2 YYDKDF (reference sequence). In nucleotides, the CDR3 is TGTGCCACCAGCAGAGATTTCGAGACTAGCGCAGATACGCAGTATTTT. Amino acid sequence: CATSRDFETSADTQYF. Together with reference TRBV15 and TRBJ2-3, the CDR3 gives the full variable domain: DAMVIQNPRYQVTQFGKPVTLSCSQTLNHNVMYWYQQKSSQAPKLLFHYYDKDFNNEADTPDNFQSRRPNTSFCFLDIRSPGLGDTAMYLCATSRDFETSADTQYFGPGTRLTVL.

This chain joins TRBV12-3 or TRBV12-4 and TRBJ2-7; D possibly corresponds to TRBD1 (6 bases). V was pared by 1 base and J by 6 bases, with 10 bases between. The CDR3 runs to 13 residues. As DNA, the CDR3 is TGTGCCAGCAGTTTAGGGGACATTGCCGAGCAGTACTTC. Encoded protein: CASSLGDIAEQYF.

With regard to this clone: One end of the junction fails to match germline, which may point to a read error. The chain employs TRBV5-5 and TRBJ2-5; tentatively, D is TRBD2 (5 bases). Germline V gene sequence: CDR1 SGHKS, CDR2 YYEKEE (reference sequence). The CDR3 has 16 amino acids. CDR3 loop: CTSSHSRQGGQETQYF. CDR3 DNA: TGTACCAGCAGCCACTCCCGGCAAGGAGGACAAGAGACCCAGTACTTC.

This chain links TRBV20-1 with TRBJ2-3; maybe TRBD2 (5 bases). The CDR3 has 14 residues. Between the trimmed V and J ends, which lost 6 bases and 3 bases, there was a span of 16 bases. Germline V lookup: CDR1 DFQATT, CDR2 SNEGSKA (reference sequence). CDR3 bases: TGCAGTGCCAGTTCGGGGTTAAGGACAGATACGCAGTATTTT. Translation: CSASSGLRTDTQYF.

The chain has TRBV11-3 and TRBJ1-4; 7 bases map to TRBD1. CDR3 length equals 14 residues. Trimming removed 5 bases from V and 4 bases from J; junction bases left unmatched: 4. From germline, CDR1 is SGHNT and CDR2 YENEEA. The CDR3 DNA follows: TGTGCCAGCAGCACCGGGACAGTTAATGAAAAACTGTTTTTT. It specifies CASSTGTVNEKLFF. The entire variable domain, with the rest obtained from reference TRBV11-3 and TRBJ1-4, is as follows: EAGVVQSPRYKIIEKKQPVAFWCNPISGHNTLYWYLQNLGQGPELLIRYENEEAVDDSQLPKDRFSAERLKGVDSTLKIQPAELGDSAVYLCASSTGTVNEKLFFGSGTQLSVL.

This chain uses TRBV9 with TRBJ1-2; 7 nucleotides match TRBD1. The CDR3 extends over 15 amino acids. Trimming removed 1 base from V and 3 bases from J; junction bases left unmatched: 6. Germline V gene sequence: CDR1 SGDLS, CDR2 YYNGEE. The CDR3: CASSVPGGGDYGYTF. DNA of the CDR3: TGTGCCAGCAGCGTACCAGGGGGTGGTGACTATGGCTACACCTTC.

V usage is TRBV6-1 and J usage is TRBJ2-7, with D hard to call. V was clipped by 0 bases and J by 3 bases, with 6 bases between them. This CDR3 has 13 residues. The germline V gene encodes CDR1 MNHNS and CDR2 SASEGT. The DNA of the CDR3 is TGTGCCAGCAGTGAAGCGCTGGGCTACGAGCAGTACTTC. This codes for CASSEALGYEQYF.

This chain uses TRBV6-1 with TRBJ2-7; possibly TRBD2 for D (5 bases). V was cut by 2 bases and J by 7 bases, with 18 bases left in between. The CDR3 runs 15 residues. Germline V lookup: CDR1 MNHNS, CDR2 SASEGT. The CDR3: CASSERGAFPWEQYF. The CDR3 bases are TGTGCCAGCAGTGAACGGGGAGCTTTCCCTTGGGAGCAGTACTTC.

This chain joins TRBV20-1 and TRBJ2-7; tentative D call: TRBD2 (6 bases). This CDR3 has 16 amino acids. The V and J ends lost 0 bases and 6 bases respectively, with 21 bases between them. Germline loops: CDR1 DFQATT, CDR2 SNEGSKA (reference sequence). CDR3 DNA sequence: TGCAGTGCTAGAGATCGCCGGGAGCCACGGACTACCGAGCAGTACTTC. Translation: CSARDRREPRTTEQYF.